The 18 T cell receptor beta chains below come from one sample, sequenced in a study of CD8+ T cells in alopecia areata. Time point indicated: mouse skin 3 weeks after grafting. cDNA serving as the sequencing template came from extracted, reverse transcribed RNA. Assay: immunoSEQ multiplex PCR; the TCRdb copy retains only in-frame clones and omits some. The sample is made up of 2,000 or so clones, none counted only once. The sample was skin, taken at week 3. Receptor source: a C3H/HeJ mouse with alopecia areata. This line is of MHC haplotype H2-k.

Only a few counts were recorded for this clone. Mouse gene names apply. The DNA ends 4 residues before the CDR3 does, and the rest of the CDR3 is filled in from the germline J gene. The chain uses TRBV13-2 and TRBJ2-1, with D hard to call. V lost 0 bases and J lost 3, with 7 bases in between. Germline CDR1 is NNHNN and CDR2 is SYGAGS (reference sequence). The CDR3 totals 14 residues. The CDR3: CASGDAAGYAEQFF. The sequenced CDR3 bases are TGTGCCAGCGGTGATGCAGCAGGCTATGCT.

This clone is labeled medium-sized. These gene names are mouse names. The read is 4 residues too short to cover the CDR3 end, so that end is filled in from the germline J gene. The chain carries TRBV19 and TRBJ2-1; 9 nucleotides agree with TRBD1. Germline loops: CDR1 FNHDT, CDR2 SITEND (reference sequence). The CDR3 length is 15 residues. V shed 4 bases and J 2 bases; nucleotides not matched to a gene: 4. The CDR3 is CASSSQGAYYAEQFF. The covered CDR3 bases are TGTGCCAGCAGTTCACAGGGGGCGTACTATGCT.

This clone rates as medium-sized (0.01 to 0.1%). Germline and genes here are mouse. The read halts 4 residues ahead of the CDR3 end, with the missing end drawn from the germline J gene. Other DNA sequences in this sample translate to the same CDR3. The chain recombines TRBV19 with TRBJ1-2; 7 bases line up with TRBD1. This CDR3 region has 14 residues. CDR1 and CDR2 (germline): FNHDT, SITEND (reference sequence). V was clipped by 4 bases and J by 0 bases; unmatched bases: 3. CDR3 DNA (partial): TGTGCCAGCAGTCGGGACAGAGCAAACTCC. Translated: CASSRDRANS. The full-length CDR3 reads as CASSRDRANSDYTF.

In its sample, this clone ranks as medium-sized. These gene names are mouse names. The read is 4 residues too short to cover the CDR3 end, so that end is filled in from the germline J gene. The genes are TRBV1 and TRBJ1-1; unclear D gene. This CDR3 region has 13 residues. The V and J ends lost 4 bases and 0 bases respectively, with 6 bases between them. Per the germline V gene, CDR1 is NSQYPW and CDR2 is LRSPGD (reference sequence). The CDR3 DNA, read in part, is TGCACCTGCAGTGTGGGTTCAAACACA. It yields the protein CTCSVGSNT. The complete CDR3 reads CTCSVGSNTEVFF.

In its sample, this clone ranks as large. Gene names and germline refer to mouse. The read stops 3 residues short of the end of the CDR3; the missing end is completed from the germline J gene. V gene TRBV19 combines with J gene TRBJ1-6; the D gene is possibly TRBD1 (6 bases). TRBJ1-6 is filed as an ORF, its function uncertain. The CDR3 is made up of 14 amino acids. V shed 2 bases and J shed 7 bases, with 10 bases lying between them. Germline CDR1 is FNHDT and CDR2 is SITEND (reference sequence). The CDR3 DNA, read in part, is TGTGCCAGCAGTATGAAGGGGGGGAATTCGCCC. Its translation is CASSMKGGNSP. Given in full, the CDR3 is CASSMKGGNSPLYF.

This clone was counted a few times. The genes are named according to mouse. The CDR3 is CASSPRKGQNYEQYF. Incomplete CDR3 DNA: TGTGCTAGCAGTCCCCGCAAGGGACAAAACTAT. V gene TRBV29 combines with J gene TRBJ2-7; TRBD1 might be the D (6 bases). From the germline J gene comes the end of the CDR3, since the read stops 4 residues before it. V was shortened by 5 bases and J by 3 bases, with 17 bases between the two germline ends. This CDR3 is built from 15 residues. Germline V gene data show CDR1 as MSHET and CDR2 as SYDVDS.

Many counts were recorded for this clone. Gene names and germline refer to mouse. The sequenced fragment ends 4 residues before the CDR3 boundary, so the rest is inferred from the germline J gene. The rearrangement uses TRBV31 and TRBJ1-2, with 7 bases that match TRBD1. Germline CDR1 reads GKSSPN; CDR2 reads SITVG. With 0 bases clipped from V and 3 bases from J, the junction kept 1 base outside the gene matches. CDR3 length: 13 amino acids. Partial CDR3 DNA: TGTGCCTGGAGTCTAGGGACAGACTCC. It translates to CAWSLGTDS. The entire CDR3 reads CAWSLGTDSDYTF.

This clone appeared many times. These gene names are mouse names. The read finishes 4 residues shy of the CDR3 end, and the germline J gene is used to complete it. The chain carries TRBV1 and TRBJ2-1; 8 bases are shared with TRBD2. Germline V gives CDR1 NSQYPW, CDR2 LRSPGD (reference sequence). The CDR3 is 15 amino acids. The junction had 1 base not matched to a gene; V was cut back by 3 bases and J by 0 bases. The CDR3 bases that were read are TGCACCTGCAGTGCTGGGGGGGATAACTATGCT. It translates to CTCSAGGDNYA. The CDR3, in full, reads CTCSAGGDNYAEQFF.

This clone was picked up many times. Gene names follow the mouse nomenclature. Read data end 4 residues before the CDR3 end; the end is taken from the germline J gene. V and J are TRBV16 and TRBJ1-1, with 7 bases fitting TRBD1. Trimming took 3 bases from V and 0 from J; bases not matched to a gene: 1. The CDR3 runs to 14 residues. Germline V CDR1 and CDR2: SGHSA, FRNQAP. This chain's CDR3 is CASSFGTANTEVFF. The covered CDR3 bases are TGTGCAAGCAGCTTCGGGACAGCAAACACA.

This clone was observed a handful of times. Mouse gene names apply. From the germline J gene comes the end of the CDR3, since the read stops 4 residues before it. The chain combines TRBV4 with TRBJ2-2; D call uncertain. This CDR3 spans 13 amino acids. V lost 5 bases and J 0 bases, leaving 4 bases between the germline ends. Germline CDR1 reads LGHDT; CDR2 reads YNNKQL (reference sequence). Partial CDR3 DNA: TGTGCCAGCAGCCTCGCAAACACCGGG. Residues: CASSLANTG. The entire CDR3 is CASSLANTGQLYF.

By sample share, this clone is medium-sized. Gene names and germline refer to mouse. The CDR3 end is not reached by the read, which stops 4 residues before it; the germline J gene fills it in. The V and J genes are TRBV19 and TRBJ2-1, with a weak D call TRBD2 (5 bases). Per germline, CDR1 FNHDT and CDR2 SITEND (reference sequence). V was pared by 2 bases and J by 1 base, with 10 bases between. The CDR3 is 15 residues long. The CDR3 bases that were read are TGTGCCAGCAGTATCGGCTGGGAGAACTATGCT. Translation gives CASSIGWENYA. The whole CDR3 region reads CASSIGWENYAEQFF.

This clone has only a few counts. Each gene name is a mouse one. The read terminates 4 residues ahead of where the CDR3 ends, so the germline J gene completes it. This chain links TRBV31 with TRBJ2-2, with D perhaps matching TRBD1 (6 bases). This CDR3 region has 14 residues. The germline CDR1 and CDR2 sequences are GKSSPN and SITVG. V was cut by 3 bases and J by 0 bases, with 8 bases left in between. CDR3 bases read: TGTGCCTGGAGGGACAGAGCAAACACCGGG. Its protein product is CAWRDRANTG. The complete CDR3 protein is CAWRDRANTGQLYF. The whole variable domain, filled in from reference TRBV31 and TRBJ2-2, reads AQTIHQWPVAEIKAVGSPLSLGCTIKGKSSPNLYWYWQATGGTLQQLFYSITVGQVESVVQLNLSASRPKDDQFILSTEKLLLSHSGFYLCAWRDRANTGQLYFGEGSKLTVL.

This clone was recorded a few times. Mouse names are used for the genes. The read ends 4 residues early relative to the CDR3; the germline J gene fills the gap. The rearrangement uses TRBV13-2 and TRBJ2-7, with 11 bases lining up with TRBD2. V lost 5 bases and J lost 3; bases outside the gene matches: 4. The germline gives CDR1 NNHNN, CDR2 SYGAGS (reference sequence). The CDR3 runs 14 residues. The CDR3 DNA, read in part, is TGTGCCAGCGGGGACTGGGGGGCGTTCTAT. Translation: CASGDWGAFY. The complete CDR3 sequence is CASGDWGAFYEQYF.

This clone has a count of ten or more. Germline and genes here are mouse. From the germline J gene comes the end of the CDR3, since the read stops 4 residues before it. The chain carries TRBV31 and TRBJ2-1, with D perhaps TRBD2 (5 bases). Trimming took 1 base from V and 3 from J, leaving 7 bases between them. The CDR3 length is 13 residues. The V gene's germline CDR1 is GKSSPN and CDR2 SITVG. The part of the CDR3 DNA that was read is TGTGCCTGGAGTCACTGGTTCTATGCT. It translates to CAWSHWFYA. Given in full, the CDR3 is CAWSHWFYAEQFF.

This clone was seen more than once but under ten times. The gene symbols are mouse symbols. The CDR3 goes on 4 residues after the read ends, and that part is filled in from the germline J gene. This chain joins TRBV13-2 and TRBJ2-7; 7 nucleotides align to TRBD2. The CDR3 has 13 amino acids. Germline V gene lookup returns CDR1 NNHNN and CDR2 SYGAGS (reference sequence). This CDR3 is CASGAAGGYEQYF. The DNA read from the CDR3 is TGTGCCAGCGGTGCAGCTGGGGGATAT.

A note on this clone: Genes and germline come from the mouse. Sequencing ends 4 residues short of the CDR3 end; the germline J gene provides the rest. The chain recombines TRBV29 with TRBJ2-1; 8 nucleotides line up with TRBD2. CDR1 is MSHET and CDR2 is SYDVDS in the germline V gene. This CDR3 has 18 amino acids. V gave up 2 bases and J gave up 3 bases; unmatched junction bases: 12. The CDR3 region is CASSLRAGWGALYAEQFF. CDR3 bases read: TGTGCTAGCAGTTTAAGGGCCGGCTGGGGGGCCCTCTATGCT.

This clone was seen repeatedly, ten times or more. The genes are named according to mouse. The read falls 4 residues short of the CDR3 end, and the missing part is taken from the germline J gene. The gene calls are TRBV5 and TRBJ1-1; 9 positions match TRBD1. V was pared by 2 bases and J by 2 bases, with 0 bases of the junction left unmatched. Germline CDR1 is LGHNA and CDR2 is YNLKQL (reference sequence). The CDR3 runs 14 residues. The CDR3 protein is CASSQTGGNTEVFF. The DNA read from the CDR3 is TGTGCCAGCAGCCAAACAGGGGGCAACACA.

The sample holds many counts of this clone. Here the gene names and germline are mouse. Read data end 4 residues before the CDR3 end; the end is taken from the germline J gene. The rearrangement uses TRBV5 and TRBJ2-7; TRBD1 matches at 7 bases. Germline CDR1 reads LGHNA; CDR2 reads YNLKQL (reference sequence). The CDR3 spans 14 residues. V shed 3 bases and J 0 bases; nucleotides not matched to a gene: 2. The CDR3 protein is CASSQTGFSYEQYF. Incomplete CDR3 DNA: TGTGCCAGCAGCCAGACAGGGTTCTCCTAT.